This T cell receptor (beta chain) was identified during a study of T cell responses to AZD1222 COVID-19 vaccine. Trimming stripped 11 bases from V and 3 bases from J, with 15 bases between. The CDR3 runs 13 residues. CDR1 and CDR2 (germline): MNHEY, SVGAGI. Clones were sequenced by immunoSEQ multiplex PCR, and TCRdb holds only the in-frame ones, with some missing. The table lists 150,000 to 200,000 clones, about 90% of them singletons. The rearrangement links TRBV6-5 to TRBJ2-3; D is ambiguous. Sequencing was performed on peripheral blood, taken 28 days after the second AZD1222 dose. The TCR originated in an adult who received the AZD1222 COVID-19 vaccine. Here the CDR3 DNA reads TGTGCCGCTCGAATCTACGGAACAGATACGCAGTATTTT. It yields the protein CAARIYGTDTQYF.